Reported below is one T cell receptor (beta chain). Antigen unknown. Per germline, CDR1 MNHEY and CDR2 SVGEGT. This CDR3 contains 14 residues. Trimming cost V 7 bases and J 1 base, with 14 bases left between them. The data stem from a study of T cell repertoires in cytomegalovirus infection. Study information: Matching HLA type and CMV infection were both indicated by public TCR beta signatures.

TCRdb reanalysed the reads using MiXCR and keeps one entry per CDR3 protein. The sample shows 310,000 or so distinct CDR3 sequences, 25% of them seen only once. Overall study results and limits: HLA-C-restricted CMV clonotypes gave the most frequent clonotype in two of eight donors.

The V gene is TRBV6-2 or TRBV6-3, the J gene TRBJ2-7; D remains ambiguous. This sequence originates from a human donor in good health (CMV status not recorded). Some clones in this sample may be carry-over from other donors' samples. The specimen sequenced was PBMCs. DNA of the CDR3: TGTGCCAGCAAGCTTGGACCGGTATCCTACGAGCAGTACTTC. It codes for CASKLGPVSYEQYF.